One sample yielded the 26 T cell receptor beta chains listed below, sequenced in a study of identical twins. In TCRdb, the 5' RACE reads were re-called with MiXCR into one record per CDR3 protein. The sample includes about 190,000 distinct CDR3 sequences, approximately 15% of them seen just once. These data also featured in a second study, about T cells expressing NK-cell markers.

The material sequenced was CD8+ T cells sorted from blood. The receptors derive from a woman under 30 in good health.

The J gene is TRBJ2-1, the V gene TRBV12-3 or TRBV12-4, with 9 bases that match TRBD2. J was trimmed by 2 bases and V by 6 bases; bases with no gene match: 5. The CDR3 consists of 15 residues. CDR3 loop: CASSRLAGPYNEQFF. Here the CDR3 DNA reads TGTGCCAGCAGCCGCCTAGCGGGACCCTACAATGAGCAGTTCTTC.

The chain combines TRBV20-1 with TRBJ2-7; 7 bases line up with TRBD1. The CDR3 is made up of 14 amino acids. After removal of 6 bases from V and 6 bases from J, the junction contained 14 bases not matched to a gene. Germline CDR1 and CDR2: DFQATT and SNEGSKA (reference sequence). The CDR3 coding sequence is TGCAGTGCCGTTAGGGACAGCGACGGCTCCGAGCAGTACTTC. As protein: CSAVRDSDGSEQYF.

This clonotype was observed a few times. The chain links TRBV12-3 or TRBV12-4 to TRBJ1-2; TRBD1 might be the D (6 bases). This CDR3 has 11 residues. The ends were cut back, 4 bases at V and 6 bases at J, with 6 bases in the middle. The CDR3 is CASSSGDGYTF. CDR3 sequence (DNA): TGTGCCAGCAGTTCAGGGGATGGCTACACCTTC.

The chain employs TRBV20-1 and TRBJ1-1; unclear D gene. V shed 0 bases and J shed 0 bases, with 17 bases lying between them. CDR3 length: 17 amino acids. CDR1 and CDR2 from the germline V gene are DFQATT and SNEGSKA (reference sequence). For the CDR3, the DNA is TGCAGTGCTAGAGACGTCGGTCAGGAAGTAATGAACACTGAAGCTTTCTTT. This gives the protein CSARDVGQEVMNTEAFF.

This chain links TRBV7-9 with TRBJ2-7, with TRBD2 identical over 7 bases. The germline V gene has CDR1 SEHNR and CDR2 FQNEAQ (reference sequence). The V segment lost 2 bases and the J segment 2 bases; nucleotides outside the gene matches: 6. This CDR3 contains 15 residues. This CDR3 is CASSLSGSGAYEQYF. CDR3 coding DNA: TGTGCCAGCAGCTTATCGGGCAGCGGGGCCTACGAGCAGTACTTC.

This clonotype has a handful of counts. CDR3 region: CASSFTYPAGELFF. The CDR3, as DNA: TGTGCCAGCAGCTTTACATACCCCGCCGGGGAGCTGTTTTTT. The rearrangement uses TRBV11-2 and TRBJ2-2; no definite D call. The CDR3 is 14 amino acids. Germline CDR1 and CDR2: SGHAT and FQNNGV. V was clipped by 3 bases and J by 6 bases, with 11 bases between them.

This clonotype was counted between two and nine times. The rearrangement uses TRBV7-9 and TRBJ2-1; D unresolved. The CDR3 runs to 15 residues. V was clipped by 3 bases and J by 7 bases, with 16 bases between them. Germline V lookup: CDR1 SEHNR, CDR2 FQNEAQ (reference sequence). The CDR3 loop reads CASSLGPAARNEQFF. Here the CDR3 DNA reads TGTGCCAGCAGCTTGGGTCCTGCCGCGAGGAATGAGCAGTTCTTC.

The rearrangement joins TRBV4-2 to TRBJ2-7, with D perhaps TRBD2 (6 bases). The germline V and J ends were trimmed by 5 bases and 2 bases, with 10 bases remaining between them. There are 13 residues in the CDR3. CDR1 is LGHNA, CDR2 YNFKEQ, per germline. In DNA form, the CDR3 reads TGTGCCAGCAGCGCGCGGGGTACCTACGAGCAGTACTTC. This sequence encodes CASSARGTYEQYF.

The CDR3 DNA reads as TGTGCCACCAGCAGAGATCTCGGCACCGGGGAGCTGTTTTTT. Amino acids: CATSRDLGTGELFF. The chain uses TRBV15 and TRBJ2-2; D is undetermined. The ends were cut back, 0 bases at V and 4 bases at J, with 6 bases in the middle. This CDR3 has 14 amino acids. Germline CDR1 LNHNV, CDR2 YYDKDF (reference sequence). The full variable domain, its missing parts supplied by reference TRBV15 and TRBJ2-2, is DAMVIQNPRYQVTQFGKPVTLSCSQTLNHNVMYWYQQKSSQAPKLLFHYYDKDFNNEADTPDNFQSRRPNTSFCFLDIRSPGLGDTAMYLCATSRDLGTGELFFGEGSRLTVL.

This clonotype was recorded a few times. V usage is TRBV29-1 and J usage is TRBJ1-3, with no clear D. The CDR3 spans 12 residues. V lost 0 bases and J lost 5, with 5 bases in between. The germline CDR1 and CDR2 sequences are SQVTM and ANQGSEA. CDR3 sequence: CSVEERRNTIYF. The CDR3 bases are TGCAGCGTTGAAGAACGGAGAAACACCATATATTTT.

This clonotype has more than one count but fewer than ten. This chain links TRBV6-5 with TRBJ2-1; D is ambiguous. The CDR3 has 16 residues. Germline lookup yields CDR1 MNHEY and CDR2 SVGAGI. The V end lost 0 bases, the J end lost 3 bases, and 12 bases lay between the germline ends. CDR3 sequence: CASSYSATALYNEQFF. CDR3 nucleotides: TGTGCCAGCAGTTACTCGGCTACCGCCCTCTACAATGAGCAGTTCTTC.

This clonotype appeared a few times. CDR3 sequence (DNA): TGTGCCAGCACCTCTAGAGGGCGGGGAGATAATAATGAGCAGTTCTTC. It yields the protein CASTSRGRGDNNEQFF. This chain joins TRBV6-1 and TRBJ2-1, with D perhaps TRBD2 (6 bases). The CDR3 loop spans 16 amino acids. Germline loops: CDR1 MNHNS, CDR2 SASEGT. V lost 7 bases and J lost 7, with 23 bases in between.

The V and J genes are TRBV7-4 and TRBJ1-5, with D uncertain. This CDR3 has 15 amino acids. The V gene lost 7 bases and the J gene lost 4 bases, with 17 bases spanning the gap. CDR1 and CDR2 from the germline V gene are SGHVT and SQSDAQ. CDR3 in DNA: TGTGCCAGCACGAACGGGCAACCCGGAAATCAGCCCCAGCATTTT. Its protein is CASTNGQPGNQPQHF.

This rearrangement joins TRBV29-1 to TRBJ2-7; D may be TRBD2 (6 bases). This CDR3 spans 12 amino acids. Germline-derived CDR1 and CDR2 are SQVTM and ANQGSEA. V gave up 4 bases and J gave up 3 bases, with 10 bases separating them. The CDR3 here is CSVAGTGYEQYF. The CDR3 DNA is TGCAGCGTTGCCGGGACTGGCTACGAGCAGTACTTC.

This clonotype has more than one count but fewer than ten. This chain joins TRBV11-2 and TRBJ2-1, with 8 nucleotides matching TRBD1. Germline CDR1 is SGHAT and CDR2 is FQNNGV. CDR3 size: 18 residues. The trim removed 1 base at V and 2 bases at J, leaving 10 bases unmatched. CDR3 protein: CASSLGGGRTGPYNEQFF. CDR3 nucleotide sequence: TGTGCCAGCAGCTTAGGAGGTGGGCGGACAGGGCCCTACAATGAGCAGTTCTTC.

This sequence joins TRBV9 and TRBJ2-2; TRBD2 agrees at 9 bases. V lost 3 bases and J lost 6; bases outside the gene matches: 6. This CDR3 region has 15 residues. Germline CDR1 is SGDLS and CDR2 is YYNGEE. The CDR3 sequence is CASSAPAGGPGELFF. CDR3 bases: TGTGCCAGCAGCGCCCCAGCGGGGGGACCCGGGGAGCTGTTTTTT. The variable domain in full, completed from reference TRBV9 and TRBJ2-2, reads DSGVTQTPKHLITATGQRVTLRCSPRSGDLSVYWYQQSLDQGLQFLIQYYNGEERAKGNILERFSAQQFPDLHSELNLSSLELGDSALYFCASSAPAGGPGELFFGEGSRLTVL.

CDR3 nucleotide sequence: TGTGCCAGCAGCCCCTTTCCAGATACGCAGTATTTT. Amino acid sequence: CASSPFPDTQYF. V gene TRBV27 combines with J gene TRBJ2-3, with D hard to call. CDR1 MNHEY and CDR2 SMNVEV come from the germline V gene (reference sequence). V was cut by 6 bases and J by 4 bases, with 8 bases left in between. CDR3 length: 12 amino acids.

This rearrangement joins TRBV5-5 to TRBJ2-1; D gene unclear. V shed 2 bases and J shed 9 bases, with 15 bases lying between them. Germline CDR1 SGHKS, CDR2 YYEKEE (reference sequence). The CDR3 runs 14 residues. CDR3 DNA sequence: TGTGCCAGCAGCTTATCTGTCGCCCCCAGTGAGCAGTTCTTC. Translation gives CASSLSVAPSEQFF.

Ten or more counts support this clonotype. This sequence joins TRBV12-3 or TRBV12-4 and TRBJ1-3; no clear D gene. V lost 6 bases, J lost 0 bases, and 15 bases lay in between. There are 16 residues in the CDR3. The CDR3 loop is CASSSDIPSSGNTIYF. CDR3 bases: TGTGCCAGCAGCTCAGACATCCCATCCTCTGGAAACACCATATATTTT.

The rearrangement uses TRBV3-1 and TRBJ2-1, with 13 bases matching TRBD2. This CDR3 spans 15 amino acids. V lost 5 bases, J lost 7 bases, and 5 bases stayed unmatched. The germline CDR1 and CDR2 sequences are LGHDT and YNNKEL (reference sequence). CDR3 bases: TGTGCCAGCAGCGCACTAGCGGGGGGGCTTAATGAGCAGTTCTTC. Its translation is CASSALAGGLNEQFF.

CDR3 DNA: TGTGCCAGCAGTTTCGAGACTGAGCTGTTTTTT. It is translated as CASSFETELFF. The chain combines TRBV12-3 or TRBV12-4 with TRBJ2-2; D gene ambiguous. The CDR3 runs 11 residues. Trimming took 3 bases from V and 11 from J, leaving 7 bases between them.

This clonotype has just a few counts. CDR3 in amino acids: CASSPRDFREAKNIQYF. The CDR3, as DNA: TGCGCCAGCAGCCCCCGGGACTTTAGGGAGGCCAAAAACATTCAGTACTTC. This chain joins TRBV5-1 and TRBJ2-4; the D gene is possibly TRBD2 (6 bases). This CDR3 is 17 amino acids long. V lost 4 bases, J lost 1 base, and 18 bases lay in between. Germline CDR1 reads SGHRS; CDR2 reads YFSETQ.

This clonotype was found a few times. This chain links TRBV20-1 with TRBJ2-3; D ambiguous. V lost 3 bases and J lost 5, with 9 bases in between. CDR3 length: 12 residues. Germline CDR1 reads DFQATT; CDR2 reads SNEGSKA (reference sequence). In nucleotides, the CDR3 is TGCAGTGCTAGTTTAGGGTTAGATACGCAGTATTTT. It specifies CSASLGLDTQYF.

This clonotype was seen a few times. The chain recombines TRBV7-8 with TRBJ2-3; TRBD2 agrees at 7 bases. J gave up 5 bases and V 3 bases, and 5 bases lay outside the gene matches. Germline values: CDR1 SGHVS, CDR2 FQNEAQ. The CDR3 runs 14 residues. CDR3 sequence: CASSFGGSLDTQYF. In DNA, the CDR3 is TGTGCCAGCAGCTTCGGCGGGAGTTTAGATACGCAGTATTTT.

The rearrangement joins TRBV7-3 to TRBJ2-3; 8 bases are a match to TRBD2. The CDR3 loop spans 15 amino acids. The trim removed 4 bases at V and 5 bases at J, leaving 8 bases unmatched. In germline, CDR1 is SGHTA, CDR2 FQGTGA. This chain's CDR3 is CASSSSGGLGDTQYF. For the CDR3, the DNA is TGTGCCAGCAGCTCATCGGGGGGGCTGGGAGATACGCAGTATTTT.

This clonotype turned up a few times. The chain couples TRBV29-1 to TRBJ2-7; D unclear. V lost 4 bases and J lost 4, with 14 bases in between. Germline loops: CDR1 SQVTM, CDR2 ANQGSEA. This CDR3 is built from 13 residues. The CDR3 bases are TGCAGCGTTGCTGGGCTCTCCGAGTACGAGCAGTACTTC. This translates into CSVAGLSEYEQYF.